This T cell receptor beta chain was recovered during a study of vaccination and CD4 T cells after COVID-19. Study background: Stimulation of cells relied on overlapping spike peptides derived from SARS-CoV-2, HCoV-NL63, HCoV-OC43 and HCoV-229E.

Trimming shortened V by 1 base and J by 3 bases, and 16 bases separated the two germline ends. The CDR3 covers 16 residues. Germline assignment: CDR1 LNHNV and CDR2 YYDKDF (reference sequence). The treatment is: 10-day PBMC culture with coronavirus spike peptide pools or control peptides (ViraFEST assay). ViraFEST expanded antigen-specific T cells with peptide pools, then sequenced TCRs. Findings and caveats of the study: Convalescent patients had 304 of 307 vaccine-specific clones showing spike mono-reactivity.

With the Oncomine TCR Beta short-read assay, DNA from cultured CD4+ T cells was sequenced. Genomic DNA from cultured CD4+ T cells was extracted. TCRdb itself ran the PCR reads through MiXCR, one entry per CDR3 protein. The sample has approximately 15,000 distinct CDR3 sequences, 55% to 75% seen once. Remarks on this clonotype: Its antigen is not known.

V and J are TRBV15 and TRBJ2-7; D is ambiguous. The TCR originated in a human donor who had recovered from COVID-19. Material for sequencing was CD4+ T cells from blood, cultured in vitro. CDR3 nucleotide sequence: TGTGCCACCAGCAGAGCTAAGACCATCAGGCGCTACGAGCAGTACTTC. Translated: CATSRAKTIRRYEQYF.